Presented here are 18 T cell receptor beta chains from one specimen sequenced in a study of metastatic and nonmetastatic thyroid tumors (dated by TCRdb to the early 2020s). No patient had received any treatment before thyroid surgery. Library creation used PCR. For sequencing, an Illumina HiSeq 4000 was employed. The public reads were reanalyzed by TCRdb: fastp trimming at Q25, MiXCR alignment, in-frame beta chains only. The sample data list several thousand clones, and just under 30% of these were observed just once. The biggest ten clones account for roughly a fifth of the sample. Sequencing was performed on tumor tissue. The receptors shown here come from a female donor with papillary thyroid cancer or a benign thyroid nodule (not recorded which). Some clones in this sample may be carry-over from other donors' samples.

The chain recombines TRBV19 with TRBJ1-2, with 11 bases that match TRBD1. Losses at the gene ends were 6 bases for V and 8 bases for J; bases not matched to a gene: 14. This CDR3 contains 16 residues. Germline V CDR1 and CDR2: LNHDA, SQIVND (reference sequence). CDR3 DNA: TGTGCCAGTAGCGCCGGGGGGACAGGGGGAGCGAAAGGCTACACCTTC. Amino acids: CASSAGGTGGAKGYTF.

This clone is medium-sized (0.01 to 0.1%) in the sample. The V and J genes are TRBV27 and TRBJ2-5; no firm D call. Germline CDR1 reads MNHEY; CDR2 reads SMNVEV (reference sequence). The V gene lost 5 bases and the J gene lost 7 bases, with 14 bases spanning the gap. The CDR3 length is 13 residues. The CDR3, as DNA: TGTGCCAGCAGTGATTTGTTCCCGGGGACCCAGTACTTC. Its translation is CASSDLFPGTQYF.

The rearrangement uses TRBV12-3 or TRBV12-4 and TRBJ2-3, with D perhaps assigned TRBD1 or TRBD2 (7 bases each). This CDR3 contains 13 residues. V lost 9 bases, J lost 7 bases, and 17 bases lay in between. The CDR3 nucleotides read TGTGCCAGTATTGCAGGGGGGGGTTATACGCAGTATTTT. Translating it yields CASIAGGGYTQYF.

By sample share, this clone is large. The rearrangement joins TRBV27 to TRBJ2-3, with D perhaps matching TRBD1 (5 bases). CDR1 is MNHEY, CDR2 SMNVEV, per germline (reference sequence). The CDR3 sequence is 17 residues long. The V end was cut by 4 bases, the J end by 0 bases, with 17 bases between. CDR3 nucleotide sequence: TGTGCCAGCAGTTATACTGCGACAGTCTCTAGCACAGATACGCAGTATTTT. It codes for CASSYTATVSSTDTQYF.

The chain carries TRBV20-1 and TRBJ1-6, with 8 bases aligning to TRBD1. V shed 0 bases, J shed 8 bases, and the junction held 3 bases outside the gene matches. The CDR3 consists of 14 residues. Germline V gene data show CDR1 as DFQATT and CDR2 as SNEGSKA (reference sequence). CDR3 bases: TGCAGTGCTAGAGAGAACAGGGGGTATTCACCCCTCCACTTT. This codes for CSARENRGYSPLHF.

The J gene is TRBJ1-5, the V gene TRBV7-9, with TRBD1 matching 7 bases. Trimming removed 5 bases from V and 6 bases from J; junction bases left unmatched: 1. The CDR3 loop spans 12 amino acids. Germline-derived CDR1 and CDR2 are SEHNR and FQNEAQ (reference sequence). The DNA for the CDR3 is TGTGCCAGCAGCCGGGACAGTCAGCCCCAGCATTTT. Translated: CASSRDSQPQHF. Looking up the rest from reference TRBV7-9 and TRBJ1-5 gives the full variable domain: DTGVSQNPRHKITKRGQNVTFRCDPISEHNRLYWYRQTLGQGPEFLTYFQNEAQLEKSRLLSDRFSAERPKGSFSTLEIQRTEQGDSAMYLCASSRDSQPQHFGDGTRLSIL.

This clone was seen only a few times. This chain joins TRBV28 and TRBJ1-4; D not resolved. Trimming removed 6 bases from V and 2 bases from J, with 16 bases in between. CDR3 length: 16 residues. Germline CDR1 MDHEN, CDR2 SYDVKM. CDR3 in amino acids: CASSPAGGGTNEKLFF. In DNA form, the CDR3 reads TGTGCCAGCAGCCCCGCTGGAGGAGGGACTAATGAAAAACTGTTTTTT.

As DNA, the CDR3 is TGTGCCACCGGACAGGGGTCGAACACCGGGGAGCTGTTTTTT. Its protein product is CATGQGSNTGELFF. This chain joins TRBV7-3 and TRBJ2-2; 9 positions match TRBD1. Germline-derived CDR1 and CDR2 are SGHTA and FQGTGA. J was trimmed by 0 bases and V by 10 bases; bases with no gene match: 3. This CDR3 has 14 amino acids.

This clone has a handful of counts. The chain employs TRBV27 and TRBJ2-2; D remains unclear. From germline, CDR1 is MNHEY and CDR2 SMNVEV (reference sequence). CDR3 length: 15 amino acids. Trimming stripped 6 bases from V and 3 bases from J, with 14 bases between. The CDR3 loop reads CASSPAPGDTGELFF. The CDR3 DNA reads as TGTGCCAGCAGCCCGGCGCCTGGGGACACCGGGGAGCTGTTTTTT.

There are a few counts of this clone. The chain recombines TRBV10-3 with TRBJ2-2; 11 nucleotides line up with TRBD2. The CDR3 has 16 amino acids. CDR1 is ENHRY and CDR2 is SYGVKD in the germline V gene. J lost 3 bases, V lost 6 bases, and 6 bases had no gene match. CDR3 in DNA: TGTGCCATCAGCCCACTAGCGGGGGCGGACACCGGGGAGCTGTTTTTT. Translated: CAISPLAGADTGELFF.

This clone showed up just a few times. The chain combines TRBV9 with TRBJ2-7; D remains ambiguous. The CDR3 sequence is 15 residues long. V gave up 4 bases and J gave up 5 bases, with 19 bases separating them. Per germline, CDR1 SGDLS and CDR2 YYNGEE. DNA for the CDR3: TGTGCCAGCAGCATTACCCCCAGGTCGCAACACGAGCAGTACTTC. This sequence encodes CASSITPRSQHEQYF.

In its sample, this clone was seen a few times. The V gene is TRBV11-2, the J gene TRBJ1-6; D possibly corresponds to TRBD1 (5 bases). The germline gives CDR1 SGHAT, CDR2 FQNNGV. The CDR3 extends over 17 amino acids. V was clipped by 0 bases and J by 14 bases, with 23 bases between them. The CDR3 region is CASSLDLPGLPLGSLHF. CDR3 bases: TGTGCCAGCAGCTTAGATTTGCCGGGGCTCCCCCTCGGGTCCCTCCACTTT.

This rearrangement joins TRBV20-1 to TRBJ2-7; D uncertain. Trimming stripped 5 bases from V and 6 bases from J, with 20 bases between. CDR1 is DFQATT and CDR2 is SNEGSKA in the germline V gene (reference sequence). The CDR3 covers 14 residues. The CDR3 loop reads CSAPAESRFGEQYF. CDR3 DNA: TGCAGTGCTCCCGCTGAGTCCCGGTTTGGCGAGCAGTACTTC.

This clone came up a few times. This may come from a read error, since a much larger clone is one base off. In DNA form, the CDR3 reads TGTGCCAGCAGTGGCAACTTCGGACTAGACCGTAACATTCAGTACTTC. This translates into CASSGNFGLDRNIQYF. This rearrangement joins TRBV25-1 to TRBJ2-4; 7 bases align to TRBD2. From germline, CDR1 is MGHDK and CDR2 SYGVNS. The CDR3 has 16 amino acids. Trimming took 4 bases from V and 7 from J; bases not matched to a gene: 13.

In its sample, this clone was seen a few times. V gene TRBV19 combines with J gene TRBJ1-5, with a tentative D call TRBD1 (6 bases). CDR1 is LNHDA and CDR2 is SQIVND in the germline V gene (reference sequence). V was clipped by 4 bases and J by 6 bases, with 10 bases between them. The CDR3 extends over 13 amino acids. CDR3 in DNA: TGTGCCAGTAGTAACAGGGAGAGTCAGCCCCAGCATTTT. This encodes CASSNRESQPQHF.

This clone was seen repeatedly, ten times or more. The chain uses TRBV14 and TRBJ2-7; D gene ambiguous. The CDR3 sequence is 15 residues long. Germline V gene data show CDR1 as SGHDN and CDR2 as FVKESK. V was pared by 0 bases and J by 2 bases, with 11 bases between. CDR3 nucleotides: TGTGCCAGCAGCCAAGATCGAATTGGAACCTACGAGCAGTACTTC. Translated: CASSQDRIGTYEQYF. The variable domain in full, with the rest retrieved from reference TRBV14 and TRBJ2-7, is EAGVTQFPSHSVIEKGQTVTLRCDPISGHDNLYWYRRVMGKEIKFLLHFVKESKQDESGMPNNRFLAERTGGTYSTLKVQPAELEDSGVYFCASSQDRIGTYEQYFGPGTRLTVT.

On this clone: The germline gene is not matched at one end of the junction; a read error may be the cause. The chain is built from TRBV7-2 and TRBJ2-3; D might be TRBD1 or TRBD2, each matching 5 bases. CDR1 and CDR2 from the germline V gene are SGHTA and FQGNSA. This CDR3 has 12 amino acids. The CDR3: CASSLGRDHEDF. In DNA, the CDR3 is TGTGCCAGCAGCTTAGGCCGGGACCATGAGGATTTT.

This clone is labeled large (0.1 to 1%). The V gene is TRBV6-5, the J gene TRBJ1-2; 9 bases agree with TRBD1. The trim removed 2 bases at V and 7 bases at J, leaving 2 bases unmatched. Germline V gene lookup returns CDR1 MNHEY and CDR2 SVGAGI. The CDR3 is 13 residues long. DNA for the CDR3: TGTGCCAGCAGTTACACAGGGGGCTCTGGCTACACCTTC. Translation gives CASSYTGGSGYTF.